Each of the 17 T cell receptor beta chains below was sequenced from the same sample in a study of T cell repertoires in cytomegalovirus infection. TCRdb independently ran MiXCR on the reads; one entry per CDR3 protein. The sample yields over 250,000 distinct CDR3 sequences, about 26% seen once. Sequenced sample: PBMCs. These receptors were taken from a human donor in good health (CMV status not recorded). Some clones in this sample may be carry-over from other donors' samples.

This clonotype was detected only a few times. J is TRBJ1-1 and V is TRBV7-2; TRBD1 aligns across 7 bases. Looked up from germline, CDR1 is SGHTA and CDR2 is FQGNSA. The CDR3 loop spans 11 amino acids. V gave up 6 bases and J gave up 10 bases; unmatched junction bases: 5. The DNA for the CDR3 is TGTGCCAGCAGGTTCTCAGGGGGAGCTTTCTTT. Its protein product is CASRFSGGAFF. Variable domain in full (rest from reference TRBV7-2 and TRBJ1-1): GAGVSQSPSNKVTEKGKDVELRCDPISGHTALYWYRQSLGQGLEFLIYFQGNSAPDKSGLPSDRFSAERTGGSVSTLTIQRTQQEDSAVYLCASRFSGGAFFGQGTRLTVV.

This clonotype was picked up a small number of times. The genes are TRBV5-1 and TRBJ2-3, with a tentative D call TRBD2 (5 bases). This CDR3 has 13 residues. Per germline, CDR1 SGHRS and CDR2 YFSETQ. V lost 7 bases and J lost 4, with 13 bases in between. In DNA, the CDR3 is TGCGCCAGCGCGGGTCACGGGTCAGATACGCAGTATTTT. It specifies CASAGHGSDTQYF.

Notes on this clonotype: One base away lies a much larger clone, so this may be a sequencing read error. The DNA of the CDR3 is TGTGCCAGCAGACCCAGGGACAGCCCTGAAAAACTGTTTTTT. Its translation: CASRPRDSPEKLFF. The chain couples TRBV7-9 to TRBJ1-4; 7 nucleotides match TRBD1. CDR3 length: 14 amino acids. Trimming took 6 bases from V and 7 from J; bases not matched to a gene: 8. The germline gives CDR1 SEHNR, CDR2 FQNEAQ (reference sequence).

V and J are TRBV3-1 and TRBJ2-5; D assignment may be TRBD1 or TRBD2 (5 bases each). CDR1 is LGHDT and CDR2 is YNNKEL in the germline V gene (reference sequence). Trimming removed 1 base at V and 5 bases at J, with 11 bases between. This CDR3 has 14 amino acids. The CDR3 sequence is CASSQVSREETQYF. In nucleotides, the CDR3 is TGTGCCAGCAGCCAAGTTTCCAGGGAGGAGACCCAGTACTTC.

This chain links TRBV6-2 or TRBV6-3 with TRBJ2-1; D uncertain. CDR3 size: 16 residues. Between the trimmed V and J ends, which lost 2 bases and 3 bases, there was a span of 14 bases. Germline assignment: CDR1 MNHEY and CDR2 SVGEGT. CDR3: CASSYGWAGNYNEQFF. The CDR3 DNA follows: TGTGCCAGCAGTTACGGATGGGCCGGAAACTACAATGAGCAGTTCTTC.

This clonotype was counted only a few times. V gene TRBV28 combines with J gene TRBJ2-3; a possible D gene is TRBD2 (6 bases). Trimming shortened V by 6 bases and J by 3 bases, and 16 bases separated the two germline ends. The CDR3 is 15 amino acids. Germline V gene sequence: CDR1 MDHEN, CDR2 SYDVKM. CDR3 in DNA: TGTGCCAGCAGGGAGGGAGGTGCGGCGACAGATACGCAGTATTTT. Its protein is CASREGGAATDTQYF.

The chain couples TRBV6-1 to TRBJ1-3; D is uncertain. From germline, CDR1 is MNHNS and CDR2 SASEGT. The CDR3 is 16 amino acids. Trimming stripped 4 bases from V and 0 bases from J, with 13 bases between. The CDR3 spells CASSAQGPFSGNTIYF. CDR3 DNA sequence: TGTGCCAGCAGTGCCCAAGGACCCTTCTCTGGAAACACCATATATTTT.

The V and J genes are TRBV7-3 and TRBJ1-1; D perhaps matches TRBD1 (6 bases). The CDR3 has 15 amino acids. CDR1 and CDR2 (germline): SGHTA, FQGTGA. V shed 5 bases and J shed 5 bases, with 18 bases lying between them. DNA for the CDR3: TGTGCCAGCAGCCCCCCGGGCAGGGGTGGAACTGAAGCTTTCTTT. This encodes CASSPPGRGGTEAFF. Complete variable domain (other parts from reference TRBV7-3 and TRBJ1-1): GAGVSQTPSNKVTEKGKYVELRCDPISGHTALYWYRQSLGQGPEFLIYFQGTGAADDSGLPNDRFFAVRPEGSVSTLKIQRTERGDSAVYLCASSPPGRGGTEAFFGQGTRLTVV.

The J gene is TRBJ2-2, the V gene TRBV7-2, with D possibly matching TRBD2 (5 bases). V lost 0 bases to trimming and J lost 7 bases, with 9 bases between them. Germline values: CDR1 SGHTA, CDR2 FQGNSA. The CDR3 totals 14 residues. The CDR3 loop reads CASSLAVRDGELFF. CDR3 bases: TGTGCCAGCAGCTTAGCAGTCCGGGACGGGGAGCTGTTTTTT.

This clonotype was counted many times. The CDR3 nucleotides are TGTGCCAGCAGCTACGGACAGGGGGGCGGCTACACCTTC. It yields the protein CASSYGQGGGYTF. V gene TRBV7-6 combines with J gene TRBJ1-2, with 10 bases fitting TRBD1. The CDR3 is 13 amino acids. V lost 4 bases and J lost 8; bases outside the gene matches: 4. Germline V gene sequence: CDR1 SGHVS, CDR2 FNYEAQ.

This clonotype was observed a few times. The gene calls are TRBV28 and TRBJ2-1; D not certain. CDR1 is MDHEN, CDR2 SYDVKM, per germline. With 8 bases removed from V and 0 bases from J, the gap between germline ends came to 5 bases. CDR3 size: 12 residues. In DNA, the CDR3 is TGTGCCAGCTTGAGCTCCTACAATGAGCAGTTCTTC. Translated: CASLSSYNEQFF.

This chain joins TRBV12-3 or TRBV12-4 and TRBJ2-1, with D uncertain. The CDR3 consists of 13 residues. The V and J ends lost 6 bases and 5 bases respectively, with 11 bases between them. The CDR3 region has the DNA TGTGCCAGCAGCCCTACTACAAACAATGAGCAGTTCTTC. Protein sequence: CASSPTTNNEQFF.

This clonotype was picked up many times. The chain employs TRBV7-8 and TRBJ2-3, with 11 bases that match TRBD1. The CDR3 sequence is 16 residues long. Per the germline V gene, CDR1 is SGHVS and CDR2 is FQNEAQ. V gave up 7 bases and J gave up 7 bases; unmatched junction bases: 13. CDR3 residues: CASTLGAGQGVYTQYF. DNA for the CDR3: TGTGCCAGCACCCTCGGGGCGGGACAGGGGGTGTATACGCAGTATTTT.

This clonotype was seen only a few times. The chain employs TRBV7-2 and TRBJ1-2; 7 bases are a match to TRBD1. After removal of 1 base from V and 4 bases from J, the junction contained 6 bases not matched to a gene. The CDR3 totals 15 residues. CDR1 is SGHTA, CDR2 FQGNSA, per germline. CDR3 nucleotide sequence: TGTGCCAGCAGCTTAGGGGCAGGGGGAGTCTATGGCTACACCTTC. Encoded protein: CASSLGAGGVYGYTF.

Written as DNA, the CDR3 is TGTGCCAGCAGTCGTGCATCGGCCAGCGCCTACGAGCAGTACTTC. Translation: CASSRASASAYEQYF. V and J are TRBV7-2 and TRBJ2-7; D not certain. The CDR3 is made up of 15 amino acids. The germline V gene has CDR1 SGHTA and CDR2 FQGNSA. With 6 bases removed from V and 2 bases from J, the gap between germline ends came to 17 bases.

The rearrangement links TRBV12-3 or TRBV12-4 to TRBJ2-7, with TRBD2 matching over 9 bases. The CDR3 runs to 16 residues. The trim removed 2 bases at V and 4 bases at J, leaving 9 bases unmatched. DNA for the CDR3: TGTGCCAGCAGTTTAAAGCTAGCGGGATTACCATACGAGCAGTACTTC. The encoded protein is CASSLKLAGLPYEQYF.

This chain joins TRBV6-5 and TRBJ2-7; D may be TRBD2 (6 bases). The germline V gene has CDR1 MNHEY and CDR2 SVGAGI. Trimming left V 6 bases short and J 0 bases short, with 9 bases between. The CDR3 contains 13 residues. DNA for the CDR3: TGTGCCAGCAGGGGCGGGATCTCCTACGAGCAGTACTTC. Translating gives CASRGGISYEQYF.